This T cell receptor beta chain comes out of a study of CD8 T cell repertoires and HIV-1 epitope variants. Turning to the study itself: Separate from the cultures, 1M uncultured T cells served as baseline.

Clones were read by immunoSEQ multiplex PCR, and TCRdb kept only the in-frame ones, dropping some. In the table there are thousands of clones, roughly 70% of which are singletons. The CDR3 length is 13 residues. In germline, CDR1 is LGHNA, CDR2 YSLEER. Trimming took off 6 bases at V and 4 bases at J, with 13 bases between the two ends. Concerning this clone itself: Its antigen is undetermined.

This chain links TRBV4-3 with TRBJ2-7, with no clear D. Sequenced sample: cultured CD8+ T cells derived from PBMCs. The clonotype was recovered from a male donor with HIV. The CDR3 reads CASSPSRHYEQYF. DNA of the CDR3: TGCGCCAGCAGTCCAAGTAGACATTACGAGCAGTACTTC.